This entry is about one T cell receptor (beta chain). The sample belongs to a study of blood T cell repertoires in COVID-19. Study in general: Samples taken during acute and convalescent COVID-19 were collected in the United States, Italy and Spain. The cDNA or gDNA used as material had been derived from T cells, B-cell-depleted T cells, or PBMCs.

Germline assignment: CDR1 SGHRS and CDR2 YFSETQ. CDR3 length: 12 residues. The V gene lost 9 bases and the J gene lost 2 bases, with 11 bases spanning the gap. Measured with immunoSEQ multiplex PCR; TCRdb has only the in-frame clones, and not every one. The repertoire holds approximately 180,000 clones, with 80% to 90% as singletons. The specimen was peripheral blood. V and J are TRBV5-1 and TRBJ1-2; maybe TRBD1 (6 bases). This TCR came from a human donor with active or convalescent COVID-19. The donor label of this sample is uncertain. The CDR3, as DNA: TGCGCCACCCGGGACACAAACTATGGCTACACCTTC. This translates into CATRDTNYGYTF. Looking up the rest from reference TRBV5-1 and TRBJ1-2 gives the full variable domain: KAGVTQTPRYLIKTRGQQVTLSCSPISGHRSVSWYQQTPGQGLQFLFEYFSETQRNKGNFPGRFSGRQFSNSRSEMNVSTLELGDSALYLCATRDTNYGYTFGSGTRLTVV.